This T cell receptor beta chain was profiled in a study of glioma-infiltrating T cells after dendritic cell vaccination. At least ten counts were recorded for this clone. Only in-frame clones appear in the TCRdb table, and some are missing; sequencing was by immunoSEQ multiplex PCR. The sample contains some 91,000 clones, 70% to 90% of which appear only once. Documented time point: after dendritic cell vaccination, including at tumor progression/relapse. The CDR3 covers 14 residues. V lost 1 base and J lost 4, with 11 bases in between. Germline V CDR1 and CDR2: SGHRS, YFSETQ. This chain links TRBV5-1 with TRBJ1-2, with a tentative D call TRBD1 (6 bases). This specimen consisted of blood, obtained after dendritic cell vaccination. The source of this sequence is a human donor with glioblastoma. CDR3 bases: TGCGCCAGCAGCTTGTCAGGGGCCAGCTATGGCTACACCTTC. Its protein is CASSLSGASYGYTF.